These 17 T cell receptor beta chains were all obtained from the same sample, sequenced in a study of cytomegalovirus exposure and HLA in healthy donors. PCR was performed using 60 Vbeta and 13 Jbeta primers. TCRdb keeps only in-frame clones here, not all; method: immunoSEQ multiplex PCR. Altogether over 95,000 clones are present, 70% to 80% being singletons, with the ten largest covering less than 3.5%. The sequencing input was PBMCs. These receptors were obtained from a female donor in good health and CMV-seronegative.

CDR3 nucleotide sequence: TGTGCCAGCAGCGTACTAGTCACAGATACGCAGTATTTT. This gives the protein CASSVLVTDTQYF. This chain connects TRBV7-8 to TRBJ2-3; D possibly corresponds to TRBD2 (5 bases). Trimming shortened V by 5 bases and J by 2 bases, and 8 bases separated the two germline ends. Germline lookup yields CDR1 SGHVS and CDR2 FQNEAQ. This CDR3 region has 13 residues.

This clone showed up just once. The genes are TRBV4-2 and TRBJ2-7, with 9 bases that match TRBD1. The CDR3 runs to 14 residues. Germline lookup yields CDR1 LGHNA and CDR2 YNFKEQ. V gave up 4 bases and J gave up 1 base; unmatched junction bases: 2. The DNA of the CDR3 is TGTGCCAGCAGCCCCGGGACAGGGTCCTACGAGCAGTACTTC. It codes for CASSPGTGSYEQYF.

This clone was observed a single time. V is TRBV11-2 and J is TRBJ1-6; the match to TRBD1 covers 7 bases. The ends lost 4 bases at V and 7 bases at J; junction bases unmatched: 4. Germline loops: CDR1 SGHAT, CDR2 FQNNGV. This CDR3 comprises 14 residues. The DNA of the CDR3 is TGTGCCAGCAGCTCGGGGACAGAAAATTCACCCCTCCACTTT. Its protein product is CASSSGTENSPLHF.

The chain recombines TRBV5-1 with TRBJ2-1; TRBD1 might be the D (7 bases). The CDR3 is 16 amino acids. Trimming removed 4 bases at V and 10 bases at J, with 24 bases between. From germline, CDR1 is SGHRS and CDR2 YFSETQ. For the CDR3, the DNA is TGCGCCAGCAGCCCTACCCTCCTAGAGGGGGCGGGAGAGCAGTTCTTC. Its protein is CASSPTLLEGAGEQFF.

V gene TRBV30 combines with J gene TRBJ1-3; no definite D call. Germline V gives CDR1 GTSNPN, CDR2 SVGIG (reference sequence). The CDR3 spans 15 residues. Trimming removed 3 bases at V and 0 bases at J, with 12 bases between. CDR3 in amino acids: CAWSLPGGSGNTIYF. The CDR3 nucleotides read TGTGCCTGGAGCCTCCCAGGAGGCTCTGGAAACACCATATATTTT.

V and J are TRBV5-1 and TRBJ1-1; 7 nucleotides agree with TRBD1. V was clipped by 0 bases and J by 2 bases; unmatched bases: 4. In germline, CDR1 is SGHRS, CDR2 YFSETQ. The CDR3 is 15 residues long. CDR3 sequence reads: CASSLGGTVNTEAFF. The CDR3 DNA reads TGCGCCAGCAGCTTGGGAGGGACAGTAAACACTGAAGCTTTCTTT.

This chain links TRBV10-2 with TRBJ2-2; D uncertain. Germline V gene sequence: CDR1 WSHSY, CDR2 SAAADI. CDR3 length: 13 amino acids. Trimming pared 5 bases from V and 5 bases from J, leaving 9 bases between. The CDR3: CASSTSKTGELFF. The CDR3 nucleotides are TGCGCCAGCAGTACGAGCAAAACCGGGGAGCTGTTTTTT.

The chain has TRBV7-2 and TRBJ2-5, with 10 bases aligning to TRBD1. Germline-derived CDR1 and CDR2 are SGHTA and FQGNSA. V shed 4 bases and J 5 bases; nucleotides not matched to a gene: 7. The CDR3 has 15 amino acids. The CDR3 loop is CASSSGQGLGETQYF. DNA for the CDR3: TGTGCCAGCAGCTCGGGACAGGGGCTCGGGGAGACCCAGTACTTC.

Turning to this clone: A read error may account for a junction end that differs from germline. Other DNA sequences in the sample encode the same CDR3. This sequence joins TRBV5-6 and TRBJ2-7; D perhaps matches TRBD2 (7 bases). The germline V gene has CDR1 SGHDT and CDR2 YYEEEE. The CDR3 sequence is 14 residues long. The CDR3: CASSFSGGAGEQYF. CDR3 DNA: TGTGCCAGTAGCTTCAGTGGGGGGGCGGGCGAGCAGTACTTC.

This chain joins TRBV30 and TRBJ2-7; TRBD1 aligns across 8 bases. The CDR3 runs to 15 residues. The V and J ends lost 1 base and 2 bases, in that order; junction bases with no gene match: 7. CDR1 and CDR2 from the germline V gene are GTSNPN and SVGIG (reference sequence). The CDR3: CAWSAGDRRAYEQYF. In DNA form, the CDR3 reads TGTGCCTGGAGTGCAGGGGACAGGCGCGCCTACGAGCAGTACTTC. Complete variable domain (other parts from reference TRBV30 and TRBJ2-7): SQTIHQWPATLVQPVGSPLSLECTVEGTSNPNLYWYRQAAGRGLQLLFYSVGIGQISSEVPQNLSASRPQDRQFILSSKKLLLSDSGFYLCAWSAGDRRAYEQYFGPGTRLTVT.

The chain employs TRBV30 and TRBJ2-4; unclear D gene. The V end lost 2 bases, the J end lost 8 bases, and 13 bases lay between the germline ends. Per the germline V gene, CDR1 is GTSNPN and CDR2 is SVGIG (reference sequence). The CDR3 has 13 residues. CDR3 loop: CAWSTSNVDIQYF. In DNA, the CDR3 is TGTGCCTGGAGTACCTCTAACGTGGACATTCAGTACTTC.

This clone was picked up a small number of times. The chain recombines TRBV6-1 with TRBJ1-1, with a possible D match to TRBD1 (6 bases). Deletions cut 7 bases from V and 1 base from J, with 10 bases between. Per germline, CDR1 MNHNS and CDR2 SASEGT. The CDR3 extends over 13 amino acids. This CDR3 reads CASTTGPNTEAFF. The CDR3 region has the DNA TGTGCCAGCACTACAGGGCCGAACACTGAAGCTTTCTTT.

This clone was seen a single time. DNA of the CDR3: TGCGCCAGCAGCTTGGTGGCGGGTTCTGCAGATACGCAGTATTTT. This gives the protein CASSLVAGSADTQYF. This rearrangement joins TRBV5-1 to TRBJ2-3; maybe TRBD2 (5 bases). The V gene lost 0 bases and the J gene lost 4 bases, with 12 bases spanning the gap. The CDR3 is 15 residues long. CDR1 and CDR2 from the germline V gene are SGHRS and YFSETQ.

The V and J genes are TRBV7-9 and TRBJ2-3, with D perhaps matching TRBD2 (6 bases). V lost 5 bases to trimming and J lost 2 bases, with 11 bases between them. Germline V gives CDR1 SEHNR, CDR2 FQNEAQ (reference sequence). The CDR3 covers 14 residues. CDR3 sequence: CASSPRELTDTQYF. The CDR3 region has the DNA TGTGCCAGCAGCCCGCGGGAACTCACAGATACGCAGTATTTT.

The chain couples TRBV4-2 to TRBJ2-7; TRBD1 is a possible D gene (5 bases). The CDR3 consists of 13 residues. Deletions cut 3 bases from V and 6 bases from J, with 12 bases between. CDR1 and CDR2 (germline): LGHNA, YNFKEQ. CDR3 amino acids: CASSQPGITEQYF. The CDR3 DNA sequence: TGTGCCAGCAGCCAGCCAGGGATAACCGAGCAGTACTTC.

The chain combines TRBV4-3 with TRBJ2-7; D is perhaps TRBD1 (5 bases). The CDR3 consists of 15 residues. Germline V gene lookup returns CDR1 LGHNA and CDR2 YSLEER. Trimming shortened V by 3 bases and J by 4 bases, and 16 bases separated the two germline ends. In DNA, the CDR3 is TGCGCCAGCAGCCAGCTGACAGCCTCTAAATACGAGCAGTACTTC. This encodes CASSQLTASKYEQYF.

This clone was detected only a few times. The V and J genes are TRBV11-3 and TRBJ2-2; 8 bases map to TRBD1. The V gene's germline CDR1 is SGHNT and CDR2 YENEEA. There are 15 residues in the CDR3. J was trimmed by 1 base and V by 5 bases; bases with no gene match: 3. Written as DNA, the CDR3 is TGTGCCAGCAGCCCCGGGACAGGGAACACCGGGGAGCTGTTTTTT. Protein: CASSPGTGNTGELFF.